This T cell receptor beta chain was sequenced in a study of blood T cell repertoires in COVID-19. Donors were grouped by their self-reported clinical history. Recovered participants had two consecutive negative NP/OP PCR tests, healthcare professional clearance, or symptom resolution. The repertoire was sequenced with immunoSEQ multiplex PCR; TCRdb's copy has only in-frame clones and lacks some. The data hold over 250,000 clones, with about 90% observed a single time. The receptor was derived from a woman in her sixties or seventies who had recovered from COVID-19. Sequencing used PBMCs or T cells enriched from blood (not recorded which).

The CDR3 spells CATSDENRAQPQHF. Here the CDR3 DNA reads TGTGCCACCAGTGACGAAAACAGGGCTCAGCCCCAGCATTTT. The rearrangement joins TRBV24-1 to TRBJ1-5; maybe TRBD1 (6 bases). The CDR3 runs 14 residues. CDR1 and CDR2 (germline): KGHDR, SFDVKD. V shed 4 bases and J shed 6 bases, with 12 bases lying between them.